The T cell receptor beta chain under discussion was sequenced for a study of human T cells and chemical hapten exposure. At the level of the study: Small pooled library volume differences mainly caused per-sample TCR yield variation. Study-wide points: No shift was seen in TCRs above 1 in 1000 frequency with DPC sensitization.

In the library, unique molecular identifiers were attached to individual cDNA molecules. Original processing methods: TCRs per sample had a median of approximately 98,000 and ranged from 23,224 to 690,600. One entry per CDR3 protein results from TCRdb running MiXCR on the RACE reads. V and J calls and clone size were set by TCRdb, not the authors. The sample records about 45,000 distinct CDR3 sequences, 3.7% being singletons. This clonotype was picked up many times. The antigen is undetermined. Noted time point: healthy volunteer bleed at 6 weeks. Unfractionated whole blood was the source of the extracted total RNA. This CDR3 comprises 14 residues. CDR1 MDHEN and CDR2 SYDVKM come from the germline V gene. Trimming cost V 3 bases and J 9 bases, with 16 bases left between them.

V is TRBV28 and J is TRBJ2-3, with D unclear. The sample was whole blood. This clonotype was obtained from a human donor in good health. Some clones in this sample may be carry-over from other donors' samples. The CDR3 here is CASSLSVGTWTQYF. The CDR3 nucleotides read TGTGCCAGCAGTTTGTCCGTGGGCACATGGACGCAGTATTTT.